By share of the sample, the clone carrying this T cell receptor (beta chain) is medium-sized. This record comes from a study of CXCR3 chemokines and chemotherapy response in bladder cancer. MiXCR was run by TCRdb on the PCR reads, yielding one entry per CDR3 protein. This sample yields over 10,000 distinct CDR3 sequences, of which around 12% are seen a single time; roughly 26% belongs to the top ten. V gave up 2 bases and J gave up 9 bases, with 17 bases separating them. This CDR3 contains 16 residues. Per germline, CDR1 LNHDA and CDR2 SQIVND (reference sequence). This receptor was taken from a human donor with bladder cancer that did not respond to neoadjuvant chemotherapy. This chain links TRBV19 with TRBJ1-6, with D maybe TRBD1 (5 bases). Sampling was performed from a patient whose treatment included neoadjuvant chemotherapy. The CDR3 DNA reads TGTGCCAGTAGTATAACCTCTCCAGGGTCTGGTTCACCCCTCCACTTT. It codes for CASSITSPGSGSPLHF.